This T cell receptor (beta chain) is from a study of OX40 agonist ivuxolimab in advanced cancers. General observations from the study: Clonal expansion by week 6 occurred in CD4+ and CD8+ blood T cells (at 0.1 to 3.0 mg/kg).

Method: immunoSEQ multiplex PCR; TCRdb's copy keeps in-frame clones and lacks some. This table holds roughly 50,000 clones, approximately 90% found once. Concerning this clone: Its antigen is unknown.

Looked up from germline, CDR1 is SGHAT and CDR2 is FQDESV (reference sequence). Trimming removed 4 bases at V and 1 base at J, with 10 bases between. This CDR3 region has 14 residues. This rearrangement joins TRBV11-1 to TRBJ2-5, with D tentatively TRBD2 (5 bases). The clonotype comes from an adult with an advanced solid tumor such as melanoma, head and neck, liver or kidney cancer. The source was CD4+ or CD8+ T cells sorted from blood, collected in a trial of the OX40 agonist ivuxolimab. CDR3 coding DNA: TGTGCCAGCAGCTCCGGACGGGGCCAAGAGACCCAGTACTTC. Translating gives CASSSGRGQETQYF.